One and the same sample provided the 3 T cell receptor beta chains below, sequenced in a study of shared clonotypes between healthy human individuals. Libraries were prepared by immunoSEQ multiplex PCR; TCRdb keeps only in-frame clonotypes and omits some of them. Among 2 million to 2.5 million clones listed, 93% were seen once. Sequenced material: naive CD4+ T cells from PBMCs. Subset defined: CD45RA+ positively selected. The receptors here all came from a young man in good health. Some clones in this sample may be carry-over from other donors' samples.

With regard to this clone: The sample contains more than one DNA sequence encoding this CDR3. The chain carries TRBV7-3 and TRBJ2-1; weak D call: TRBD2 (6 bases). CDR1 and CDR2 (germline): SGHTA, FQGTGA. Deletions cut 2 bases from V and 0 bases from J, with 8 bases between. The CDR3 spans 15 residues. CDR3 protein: CASSLDSGSYNEQFF. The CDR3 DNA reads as TGTGCCAGCAGCTTAGATAGCGGCTCCTACAATGAGCAGTTCTTC.

The CDR3 protein is CASSQWASGRDNEQFF. The CDR3 nucleotides read TGTGCCAGCAGCCAATGGGCTAGCGGGAGAGACAATGAGCAGTTCTTC. V is TRBV14 and J is TRBJ2-1, with 10 bases fitting TRBD2. Germline V gene data show CDR1 as SGHDN and CDR2 as FVKESK. There are 16 residues in the CDR3. With 2 bases clipped from V and 5 bases from J, the junction kept 6 bases outside the gene matches.

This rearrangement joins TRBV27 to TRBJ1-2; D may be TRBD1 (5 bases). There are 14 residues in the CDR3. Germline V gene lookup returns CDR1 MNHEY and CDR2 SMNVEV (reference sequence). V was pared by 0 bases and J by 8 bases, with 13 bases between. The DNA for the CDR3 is TGTGCCAGCAGTTTATCGGGCAGGGAGCGCGGCTACACCTTC. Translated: CASSLSGRERGYTF.